This T cell receptor beta chain derives from a study of cytomegalovirus exposure and HLA in healthy donors. PCR was performed using 60 Vbeta and 13 Jbeta primers. Generated by immunoSEQ multiplex PCR, the TCRdb table keeps only in-frame clones and is missing some. Among fewer than 95,000 clones listed, 73% were seen once. J was trimmed by 8 bases and V by 4 bases; bases with no gene match: 9. CDR1 and CDR2 from the germline V gene are SNHLY and FYNNEI. The CDR3 is 15 amino acids. As to this clone: Its antigen remains unknown.

General study points: As was reported, the classifier diagnosed cytomegalovirus status with high specificity and sensitivity. In the analysis, some V segments, TRBV6-2 and TRBV6-3 included, were excluded as indistinguishable. Most TCR beta V segments were productive about 87% or about 30% of the time in an earlier analysis. Accurate predictions that matched the HLA-A and HLA-B alleles of most subjects were reportedly made from TCR beta sequences.

This chain uses TRBV2 with TRBJ1-4; 8 bases line up with TRBD1. Input material: PBMCs. The sequence derives from a woman in her 40s in good health and CMV-seropositive. The CDR3 is CASSGTGTGGEKLFF. The CDR3 DNA reads TGTGCCAGCAGTGGAACCGGGACAGGAGGCGAAAAACTGTTTTTT.